This T cell receptor (beta chain) emerged from a study of T-cell memory formation after mild COVID-19. Study-wide background: Each donor largely had its own TCR clusters.

This clonotype has more than one count but fewer than ten. Its specificity is not known. Amplification by 5'RACE using constant-segment primers produced TCR alpha and TCR beta cDNA libraries that carried sample barcodes and UMIs. TCRdb reprocessed the 5' RACE reads with MiXCR, giving one entry per CDR3 protein. The sample shows under 300,000 distinct CDR3 sequences, under 8.5% of them seen only once. From germline, CDR1 is SGHTA and CDR2 FQGNSA. V was pared by 3 bases and J by 1 base, with 5 bases of the junction left unmatched. CDR3 size: 15 residues. Findings of the study overall: Pre-infection memory already had some responding clones, implying cross-reactive memory joined.

The sequence was collected from a young man who had mild COVID-19 (a few samples of this study predate the infection). Cell type and time point are not known. Sequencing was performed on PBMCs or a T cell subset sorted from them (not recorded which). The V call is TRBV7-2, the J call TRBJ1-1, with TRBD1 matching over 7 bases. The CDR3 here is CASSFSGTENTEAFF. As DNA, the CDR3 is TGTGCCAGCAGCTTTTCTGGGACAGAGAACACTGAAGCTTTCTTT.